The present T cell receptor (beta chain) was sequenced within a study of patients and donors after allogeneic stem cell transplantation. The CDR3 is 16 residues long. V was clipped by 7 bases and J by 4 bases; unmatched bases: 11. CDR1 is KGHDR and CDR2 is SFDVKD in the germline V gene. TCRdb passed the RT-PCR reads through MiXCR, listing each CDR3 protein once. The data contain approximately 410,000 distinct CDR3 sequences, 16% of them singletons. This rearrangement joins TRBV24-1 to TRBJ2-5; 10 positions match TRBD2. Material for sequencing was blood, either unsorted or a sorted T cell fraction (not recorded which). This TCR derives from a human donor who was either an allogeneic HSCT recipient or a stem cell or donor lymphocyte infusion donor (not recorded which). It is not recorded whose cells these are; they may come from a transplant donor. In nucleotides, the CDR3 is TGTGCCACCAGCTCGGGAGCGGGGGGGGTGGGAGAGACCCAGTACTTC. This translates into CATSSGAGGVGETQYF.